This entry features one T cell receptor (beta chain) sequence. The sample belongs to a study of OX40 agonist ivuxolimab in advanced cancers. Trimming removed 5 bases at V and 1 base at J, with 20 bases between. The CDR3 extends over 17 amino acids. Germline CDR1 reads MDHEN; CDR2 reads SYDVKM. Sequencing was performed with immunoSEQ multiplex PCR; in TCRdb, only in-frame clones are kept and a portion is missing. The profile shows over 75,000 clones, approximately 91% of them singletons. The TCR originated in an adult with an advanced solid tumor such as melanoma, head and neck, liver or kidney cancer. The chain uses TRBV28 and TRBJ1-1; D not resolved. The sequencing here drew on CD4+ or CD8+ T cells sorted from blood, taken in a trial of the OX40 agonist ivuxolimab. The CDR3 sequence: CASSPRYFREANTEAFF. The CDR3 DNA follows: TGTGCCAGCAGTCCCCGATACTTTAGGGAGGCGAACACTGAAGCTTTCTTT.